A single sample is the source of the 29 T cell receptor beta chains below, sequenced in a study of blood T cell repertoires in COVID-19 (dated by TCRdb to 2020 to 2022). The method behind the library was the immunoSEQ multiplex PCR assay. TCRdb carries this immuneACCESS record with in-frame sequences only. Its versions omit some clonotypes, under half of them owing to an unresolved V gene in the studies checked, with the rest unexplained. This sample comprises roughly 250,000 clones, roughly 89% of them detected only once. The top ten clones comprise less than 2% of the sample. The sequenced sample was peripheral blood. The receptor set was obtained from a woman aged 40 to 50 who had recovered from COVID-19.

V usage is TRBV6-5 and J usage is TRBJ2-3, with D tentatively TRBD2 (5 bases). Germline V gene lookup returns CDR1 MNHEY and CDR2 SVGAGI. Trimming removed 5 bases from V and 0 bases from J, with 12 bases in between. This CDR3 has 15 residues. CDR3 in DNA: TGTGCCAGCAGTCTCGCCCGGGGTAGCACAGATACGCAGTATTTT. As protein: CASSLARGSTDTQYF.

The chain links TRBV13 to TRBJ1-6, with 7 bases aligning to TRBD1. This CDR3 region has 13 residues. CDR1 is PRHDT, CDR2 FYEKMQ, per germline (reference sequence). Trimming at V came to 3 bases and at J to 10 bases, leaving 3 bases not matched to a gene. The CDR3 coding sequence is TGTGCCAGCAGCTTGACAGGGAACTCACCCCTCCACTTT. It is translated as CASSLTGNSPLHF.

This chain connects TRBV7-6 to TRBJ1-2, with TRBD1 matching 9 bases. Per the germline V gene, CDR1 is SGHVS and CDR2 is FNYEAQ. CDR3 length equals 16 residues. Trimming removed 1 base from V and 4 bases from J; junction bases left unmatched: 7. The CDR3 coding sequence is TGTGCCAGCAGCTTAGAACATGGGACAGGGATCTATGGCTACACCTTC. This encodes CASSLEHGTGIYGYTF. Drawing the rest from reference TRBV7-6 and TRBJ1-2, the complete variable domain is GAGVSQSPRYKVTKRGQDVALRCDPISGHVSLYWYRQALGQGPEFLTYFNYEAQQDKSGLPNDRFSAERPEGSISTLTIQRTEQRDSAMYRCASSLEHGTGIYGYTFGSGTRLTVV.

The chain couples TRBV19 to TRBJ2-4; 8 nucleotides match TRBD2. The J segment lost 0 bases and the V segment lost 1 base, leaving 8 bases of the junction unmatched. This CDR3 has 18 amino acids. CDR1 LNHDA and CDR2 SQIVND come from the germline V gene (reference sequence). CDR3 in amino acids: CASSIGFTGGLAKNIQYF. The DNA of the CDR3 is TGTGCCAGTAGTATAGGTTTTACGGGAGGGTTAGCCAAAAACATTCAGTACTTC.

V is TRBV7-9 and J is TRBJ2-2, with 8 nucleotides matching TRBD1. From germline, CDR1 is SEHNR and CDR2 FQNEAQ (reference sequence). V lost 6 bases and J lost 5; bases outside the gene matches: 20. The CDR3 runs to 19 residues. CDR3 in DNA: TGTGCCAGCAGACAGTGGGCCGGGGCGACAGGGGAAAGGACCGGGGAGCTGTTTTTT. Residues: CASRQWAGATGERTGELFF.

The chain joins TRBV5-4 to TRBJ2-6; D may be TRBD2 (5 bases). The CDR3 runs 14 residues. Trimming left V 3 bases short and J 7 bases short, with 11 bases between. Germline V gene data show CDR1 as SGHNT and CDR2 as YYREEE (reference sequence). The CDR3 DNA reads as TGTGCCAGCAGCTCCCAGAGGGCCGCCAACGTCCTGACTTTC. It specifies CASSSQRAANVLTF.

The V call is TRBV19, the J call TRBJ2-3, with D perhaps TRBD1 (5 bases). From germline, CDR1 is LNHDA and CDR2 SQIVND (reference sequence). Trimming removed 5 bases at V and 5 bases at J, with 14 bases between. The CDR3 is 14 residues long. The CDR3 loop is CASSDQGRLDTQYF. CDR3 coding DNA: TGTGCCAGTAGTGATCAGGGAAGGTTAGATACGCAGTATTTT. Complete variable domain (other parts from reference TRBV19 and TRBJ2-3): DGGITQSPKYLFRKEGQNVTLSCEQNLNHDAMYWYRQDPGQGLRLIYYSQIVNDFQKGDIAEGYSVSREKKESFPLTVTSAQKNPTAFYLCASSDQGRLDTQYFGPGTRLTVL.

The J gene is TRBJ1-5, the V gene TRBV10-3; TRBD1 is a possible D gene (5 bases). Germline V gene lookup returns CDR1 ENHRY and CDR2 SYGVKD. V was trimmed by 5 bases and J by 3 bases, leaving 8 bases between them. The CDR3 covers 13 residues. CDR3 protein: CAISPGLNQPQHF. DNA of the CDR3: TGTGCCATCAGTCCGGGACTCAATCAGCCCCAGCATTTT.

This clone turned up a few times. The J gene is TRBJ1-6, the V gene TRBV11-3; 8 nucleotides align to TRBD1. The CDR3 is made up of 15 amino acids. The germline V gene has CDR1 SGHNT and CDR2 YENEEA. Trimming removed 5 bases from V and 10 bases from J; junction bases left unmatched: 10. For the CDR3, the DNA is TGTGCCAGCAGCCTCTTGACAGGGGTGGGATCACCCCTCCACTTT. Amino acid sequence: CASSLLTGVGSPLHF.

The CDR3 bases are TGTGCCAGCAGCTGGACAGGGATGACTGAAGCTTTCTTT. Its translation is CASSWTGMTEAFF. The chain recombines TRBV5-6 with TRBJ1-1; 8 bases are a match to TRBD1. The CDR3 consists of 13 residues. V lost 3 bases and J lost 5; bases outside the gene matches: 3. CDR1 SGHDT and CDR2 YYEEEE come from the germline V gene. Full variable domain (rest looked up from reference TRBV5-6 and TRBJ1-1): DAGVTQSPTHLIKTRGQQVTLRCSPKSGHDTVSWYQQALGQGPQFIFQYYEEEERQRGNFPDRFSGHQFPNYSSELNVNALLLGDSALYLCASSWTGMTEAFFGQGTRLTVV.

This clone occurred a few times. The gene calls are TRBV30 and TRBJ1-1; D remains ambiguous. CDR3 size: 12 residues. V was cut by 4 bases and J by 6 bases, with 12 bases left in between. Germline-derived CDR1 and CDR2 are GTSNPN and SVGIG (reference sequence). The CDR3 is CAWNRGAPEAFF. In nucleotides, the CDR3 is TGTGCCTGGAACCGGGGAGCGCCTGAAGCTTTCTTT.

The chain links TRBV18 to TRBJ1-5; D not certain. Trimming removed 2 bases from V and 4 bases from J, with 6 bases in between. The CDR3 covers 13 residues. The germline V gene encodes CDR1 KGHSH and CDR2 LQKENI. CDR3 DNA: TGTGCCAGCTCACCAGGCAGAAATCAGCCCCAGCATTTT. It codes for CASSPGRNQPQHF.

This chain joins TRBV5-1 and TRBJ2-7; 9 nucleotides match TRBD1. Trimming at V came to 4 bases and at J to 6 bases, leaving 8 bases not matched to a gene. The CDR3 loop spans 14 amino acids. Germline values: CDR1 SGHRS, CDR2 YFSETQ. Here the CDR3 reads CASSPGTGLGEQYF. The CDR3 nucleotides read TGCGCCAGCAGCCCCGGGACAGGGTTAGGCGAGCAGTACTTC.

This chain links TRBV18 with TRBJ1-2; no reliable D call. Germline V lookup: CDR1 KGHSH, CDR2 LQKENI. Trimming removed 3 bases at V and 4 bases at J, with 15 bases between. The CDR3 runs to 15 residues. DNA for the CDR3: TGTGCCAGCTCACCCGTTGTGTCTTCCCGCTATGGCTACACCTTC. Protein sequence: CASSPVVSSRYGYTF.

The gene calls are TRBV5-5 and TRBJ2-5; maybe TRBD1 (6 bases). Germline V gene data show CDR1 as SGHKS and CDR2 as YYEKEE (reference sequence). With 5 bases removed from V and 5 bases from J, the gap between germline ends came to 16 bases. The CDR3 extends over 14 amino acids. CDR3 residues: CASSITGSRETQYF. The CDR3 DNA reads TGTGCCAGCAGTATCACAGGGAGCCGGGAGACCCAGTACTTC.

The V call is TRBV27, the J call TRBJ2-5; tentative D call: TRBD2 (7 bases). The V gene's germline CDR1 is MNHEY and CDR2 SMNVEV (reference sequence). Trimming pared 8 bases from V and 5 bases from J, leaving 15 bases between. This CDR3 has 13 residues. CDR3 amino acids: CASRRGGWETQYF. In DNA, the CDR3 is TGTGCCAGCCGCCGCGGGGGCTGGGAGACCCAGTACTTC.

This clone was picked up a small number of times. The V gene is TRBV7-9, the J gene TRBJ1-4; possible D gene TRBD1, 5 bases. Trimming shortened V by 2 bases and J by 6 bases, and 13 bases separated the two germline ends. The CDR3 is 15 residues long. From germline, CDR1 is SEHNR and CDR2 FQNEAQ (reference sequence). For the CDR3, the DNA is TGTGCCAGCAGCTTAATGGGTGGGGCAGATGAAAAACTGTTTTTT. Residues: CASSLMGGADEKLFF.

The CDR3 DNA reads as TGTGCCAGCAGCGTCGGACAGGGGGGACGTGATAATTCACCCCTCCACTTT. Residues: CASSVGQGGRDNSPLHF. The chain employs TRBV9 and TRBJ1-6; TRBD1 agrees at 10 bases. The CDR3 loop spans 17 amino acids. Germline V gives CDR1 SGDLS, CDR2 YYNGEE. V shed 2 bases, J shed 5 bases, and the junction held 7 bases outside the gene matches.

The chain has TRBV27 and TRBJ1-6, with unresolved D. Trimming removed 7 bases at V and 15 bases at J, with 16 bases between. The V gene's germline CDR1 is MNHEY and CDR2 SMNVEV (reference sequence). CDR3 length equals 12 residues. For the CDR3, the DNA is TGTGCCAGCACTGGCAGTCATGGTTTCCTCCACTTT. Its protein is CASTGSHGFLHF.

The chain is built from TRBV28 and TRBJ1-1, with D maybe TRBD1 (6 bases). This CDR3 is built from 14 residues. The V end lost 2 bases, the J end lost 4 bases, and 11 bases lay between the germline ends. The germline V gene encodes CDR1 MDHEN and CDR2 SYDVKM. The CDR3 is CASSLQQGVTEAFF. The CDR3 coding sequence is TGTGCCAGCAGTTTACAACAGGGAGTCACTGAAGCTTTCTTT.

This chain connects TRBV28 to TRBJ1-1, with D perhaps TRBD1 (6 bases). Per the germline V gene, CDR1 is MDHEN and CDR2 is SYDVKM. V was shortened by 4 bases and J by 3 bases, with 9 bases between the two germline ends. This CDR3 is built from 13 residues. The CDR3 coding sequence is TGTGCCAGCAGTTCGGACAGCTACACTGAAGCTTTCTTT. This codes for CASSSDSYTEAFF. Drawing the rest from reference TRBV28 and TRBJ1-1, the complete variable domain is DVKVTQSSRYLVKRTGEKVFLECVQDMDHENMFWYRQDPGLGLRLIYFSYDVKMKEKGDIPEGYSVSREKKERFSLILESASTNQTSMYLCASSSDSYTEAFFGQGTRLTVV.

This clone showed up just once. This rearrangement joins TRBV7-2 to TRBJ2-4, with D maybe TRBD2 (6 bases). Deletions cut 3 bases from V and 10 bases from J, with 13 bases between. From germline, CDR1 is SGHTA and CDR2 FQGNSA. The CDR3 sequence is 13 residues long. The CDR3 loop reads CASSLEGRGIQYF. CDR3 bases: TGTGCCAGCAGCTTGGAGGGGCGAGGGATTCAGTACTTC. Complete variable domain (other parts from reference TRBV7-2 and TRBJ2-4): GAGVSQSPSNKVTEKGKDVELRCDPISGHTALYWYRQSLGQGLEFLIYFQGNSAPDKSGLPSDRFSAERTGGSVSTLTIQRTQQEDSAVYLCASSLEGRGIQYFGAGTRLSVL.

V is TRBV11-3 and J is TRBJ1-1; maybe TRBD1 (6 bases). Germline values: CDR1 SGHNT, CDR2 YENEEA. Trimming took 1 base from V and 0 from J, leaving 12 bases between them. The length of the CDR3 is 16 residues. The CDR3 DNA sequence: TGTGCCAGCAGCTTAGGTGGCAGGGGAATGAACACTGAAGCTTTCTTT. Its translation is CASSLGGRGMNTEAFF.

This clone was recorded a few times. This chain uses TRBV6-1 with TRBJ2-7, with 10 bases matching TRBD1. CDR1 is MNHNS, CDR2 SASEGT, per germline. The junction had 2 bases not matched to a gene; V was cut back by 6 bases and J by 0 bases. The CDR3 runs 14 residues. The CDR3, as DNA: TGTGCCAGCAGGGGACAGGGGCACTCCTACGAGCAGTACTTC. Its protein is CASRGQGHSYEQYF.

The CDR3 nucleotides read TGTGCCAGCAGTGAACGACAGGGCCTATACGAGCAGTACTTC. This translates into CASSERQGLYEQYF. The chain has TRBV2 and TRBJ2-7; 7 bases are shared with TRBD1. This CDR3 contains 14 residues. CDR1 is SNHLY and CDR2 is FYNNEI in the germline V gene. J gave up 4 bases and V 2 bases, and 5 bases lay outside the gene matches.

V is TRBV14 and J is TRBJ2-7; TRBD1 agrees at 7 bases. The CDR3 runs 15 residues. V shed 2 bases and J 0 bases; nucleotides not matched to a gene: 4. Germline CDR1 is SGHDN and CDR2 is FVKESK. CDR3 region: CASSQPGQHSYEQYF. CDR3 in DNA: TGTGCCAGCAGCCAACCGGGACAGCACTCCTACGAGCAGTACTTC.

The genes are TRBV19 and TRBJ2-3, with 9 bases identical to TRBD2. The germline V gene has CDR1 LNHDA and CDR2 SQIVND (reference sequence). V was clipped by 7 bases and J by 2 bases; unmatched bases: 7. The CDR3 is 15 amino acids. The CDR3: CASTNSGGPTDTQYF. Here the CDR3 DNA reads TGTGCCAGTACGAATAGCGGGGGACCCACAGATACGCAGTATTTT.

The chain has TRBV30 and TRBJ1-4; tentative D call: TRBD1 (6 bases). This CDR3 comprises 14 residues. Germline lookup yields CDR1 GTSNPN and CDR2 SVGIG (reference sequence). The V end lost 2 bases, the J end lost 7 bases, and 14 bases lay between the germline ends. The CDR3 spells CAWSYTGWAEKLFF. CDR3 coding DNA: TGTGCCTGGAGTTATACAGGGTGGGCTGAAAAACTGTTTTTT. Complete variable domain (other parts from reference TRBV30 and TRBJ1-4): SQTIHQWPATLVQPVGSPLSLECTVEGTSNPNLYWYRQAAGRGLQLLFYSVGIGQISSEVPQNLSASRPQDRQFILSSKKLLLSDSGFYLCAWSYTGWAEKLFFGSGTQLSVL.

Written as DNA, the CDR3 is TGTGCCAGCAGCTTAAGCTGGACAGGGGTCAATGAGCAGTTCTTC. Its protein product is CASSLSWTGVNEQFF. The chain employs TRBV11-2 and TRBJ2-1; 9 nucleotides line up with TRBD1. The CDR3 contains 15 residues. V shed 2 bases, J shed 6 bases, and the junction held 5 bases outside the gene matches. The germline CDR1 and CDR2 sequences are SGHAT and FQNNGV. The full variable domain, completed using reference TRBV11-2 and TRBJ2-1, is EAGVAQSPRYKIIEKRQSVAFWCNPISGHATLYWYQQILGQGPKLLIQFQNNGVVDDSQLPKDRFSAERLKGVDSTLKIQPAKLEDSAVYLCASSLSWTGVNEQFFGPGTRLTVL.